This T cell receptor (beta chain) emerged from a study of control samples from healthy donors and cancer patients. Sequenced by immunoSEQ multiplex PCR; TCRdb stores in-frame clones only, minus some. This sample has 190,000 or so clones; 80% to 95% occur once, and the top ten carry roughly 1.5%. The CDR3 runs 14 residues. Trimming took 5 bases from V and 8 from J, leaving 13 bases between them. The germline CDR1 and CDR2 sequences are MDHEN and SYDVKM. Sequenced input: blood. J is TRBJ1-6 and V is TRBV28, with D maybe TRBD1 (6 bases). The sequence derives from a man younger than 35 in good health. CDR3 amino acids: CASSHREEHSPLHF. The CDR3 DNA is TGTGCCAGCAGTCACAGGGAAGAGCATTCACCCCTCCACTTT.